This TCR beta chain was sequenced in a study of Tregs in tolerant kidney transplant recipients. Overall study results and limits: This study did not directly address biological reproducibility. Validation in larger populations is needed because few patients were studied. Tregs expanded with activated donor B cells seemed most donor-specific.

Unstimulated regulatory T cells (CD4+CD25+CD127-), CD4+CD25- non-regulatory cells, CD4 and CD8 cells were FACS-sorted from thawed PBMCs. V was clipped by 6 bases and J by 5 bases; unmatched bases: 11. The CDR3 runs 16 residues. The germline gives CDR1 MDHEN, CDR2 SYDVKM. To note about this clone: What it binds is not known.

The data were produced by immunoSEQ multiplex PCR, yet TCRdb's version contains in-frame clones alone and is incomplete. The table has some 100,000 clones, about 90% seen once. Sequencing was performed on CD4+ T cells from blood. The clonotype was recovered from a human donor in good health. This chain links TRBV28 with TRBJ1-5, with 9 bases matching TRBD1. The CDR3 sequence is CASSLPTGGYYQPQHF. The CDR3, as DNA: TGTGCCAGCAGCCTACCGACAGGGGGATACTATCAGCCCCAGCATTTT.